The 29 T cell receptor beta chains in this list originate from one sample, sequenced in a study of T cells after yellow fever vaccination. MiXCR was run by TCRdb on the 5' RACE reads, yielding one entry per CDR3 protein. The top ten hold 20% to 25% of the sample, which has around 300,000 distinct CDR3 sequences, 4.1% seen once. The starting material was PBMCs, obtained 5 days after the yellow fever booster vaccination. These receptors were taken from a man aged 18 to 30 who received the YFV17D yellow fever vaccine.

This chain uses TRBV9 with TRBJ1-5; D is unresolved. Germline values: CDR1 SGDLS, CDR2 YYNGEE. The ends were cut back, 0 bases at V and 5 bases at J, with 9 bases in the middle. CDR3 length equals 14 residues. The CDR3 nucleotides read TGTGCCAGCAGCGTAGGGTTGGGGTATCAGCCCCAGCATTTT. This codes for CASSVGLGYQPQHF.

This clonotype has a handful of counts. V and J are TRBV12-3 or TRBV12-4 and TRBJ1-3; possibly TRBD1 for D (6 bases). The CDR3 has 14 amino acids. V lost 6 bases and J lost 4, with 13 bases in between. This CDR3 is CASSSTGPGNTIYF. Written as DNA, the CDR3 is TGTGCCAGCAGCAGTACAGGGCCGGGAAACACCATATATTTT.

The chain carries TRBV15 and TRBJ2-2; D possibly corresponds to TRBD1 (5 bases). The CDR3 runs to 14 residues. Germline V gene data show CDR1 as LNHNV and CDR2 as YYDKDF (reference sequence). V dropped 3 bases and J dropped 5 bases, with 10 bases sitting between them. CDR3 DNA sequence: TGTGCCACCAGCAGGCGCAGGGAAACCGGGGAGCTGTTTTTT. As protein: CATSRRRETGELFF.

The V call is TRBV9, the J call TRBJ2-3; TRBD1 or TRBD2 may be the D gene (6 bases each). The germline gives CDR1 SGDLS, CDR2 YYNGEE. This CDR3 contains 14 residues. The V and J ends lost 4 bases and 4 bases respectively, with 13 bases between them. The CDR3 reads CASSLGGWPDTQYF. DNA of the CDR3: TGTGCCAGCAGCCTCGGGGGCTGGCCAGATACGCAGTATTTT. Supplemented by reference TRBV9 and TRBJ2-3, the full variable domain reads DSGVTQTPKHLITATGQRVTLRCSPRSGDLSVYWYQQSLDQGLQFLIQYYNGEERAKGNILERFSAQQFPDLHSELNLSSLELGDSALYFCASSLGGWPDTQYFGPGTRLTVL.

This clonotype occurred a few times. V gene TRBV4-3 combines with J gene TRBJ1-6; 10 nucleotides match TRBD1. The CDR3 extends over 15 amino acids. CDR1 and CDR2 from the germline V gene are LGHNA and YSLEER. V gave up 4 bases and J gave up 8 bases; unmatched junction bases: 5. As DNA, the CDR3 is TGCGCCAGCAGCCGCGTAGGGACAGGGGATTCACCCCTCCACTTT. It encodes CASSRVGTGDSPLHF.

There are many counts of this clonotype. V is TRBV12-3 or TRBV12-4 and J is TRBJ1-1; D possibly corresponds to TRBD1 (5 bases). The CDR3 runs to 13 residues. Trimming took off 2 bases at V and 10 bases at J, with 14 bases between the two ends. CDR3 loop: CASSLMSQGVAFF. The CDR3 DNA follows: TGTGCCAGCAGTTTAATGTCTCAGGGCGTAGCTTTCTTT.

This clonotype has only a few counts. This chain links TRBV7-2 with TRBJ1-5; D uncertain. V was pared by 4 bases and J by 7 bases, with 11 bases between. Germline V lookup: CDR1 SGHTA, CDR2 FQGNSA. The CDR3 loop spans 13 amino acids. CDR3 sequence: CASSSSTGQPQHF. The DNA of the CDR3 is TGTGCCAGCAGCTCCTCTACGGGGCAGCCCCAGCATTTT. The full variable domain, with the rest looked up from reference TRBV7-2 and TRBJ1-5, is GAGVSQSPSNKVTEKGKDVELRCDPISGHTALYWYRQSLGQGLEFLIYFQGNSAPDKSGLPSDRFSAERTGGSVSTLTIQRTQQEDSAVYLCASSSSTGQPQHFGDGTRLSIL.

The J gene is TRBJ2-4, the V gene TRBV6-5; 7 bases match TRBD2. This CDR3 has 15 residues. V lost 8 bases to trimming and J lost 0 bases; unmatched junction nucleotides: 7. Germline V gene sequence: CDR1 MNHEY, CDR2 SVGAGI. The DNA of the CDR3 is TGTGCCAGCGGGGGGGGGGACCAAGCCAAAAACATTCAGTACTTC. Translated, it gives CASGGGDQAKNIQYF.

This clonotype occurred many times. The chain is built from TRBV10-3 and TRBJ2-3; D gene ambiguous. The CDR3 runs 13 residues. Looked up from germline, CDR1 is ENHRY and CDR2 is SYGVKD. V gave up 7 bases and J gave up 4 bases, with 12 bases separating them. Here the CDR3 reads CAITDGSSDTQYF. The CDR3 DNA reads TGTGCCATCACGGACGGATCCTCAGATACGCAGTATTTT.

This chain joins TRBV7-2 and TRBJ2-3; possibly TRBD2 for D (5 bases). The V gene's germline CDR1 is SGHTA and CDR2 FQGNSA. Trimming took off 2 bases at V and 0 bases at J, with 12 bases between the two ends. The CDR3 contains 16 residues. The CDR3 here is CASSLRRVTSTDTQYF. As DNA, the CDR3 is TGTGCCAGCAGCTTAAGGCGGGTTACTAGCACAGATACGCAGTATTTT.

V usage is TRBV28 and J usage is TRBJ1-2; D not certain. The V and J ends lost 6 bases and 4 bases respectively, with 12 bases between them. Germline V CDR1 and CDR2: MDHEN, SYDVKM. There are 13 residues in the CDR3. CDR3 sequence (DNA): TGTGCCAGCAGCTTCGCCAGCACCTATGGCTACACCTTC. It codes for CASSFASTYGYTF.

This clonotype was found a few times. The rearrangement joins TRBV6-6 to TRBJ1-6, with 10 bases fitting TRBD1. The CDR3 extends over 18 amino acids. Germline V lookup: CDR1 MNHNY, CDR2 SVGAGI (reference sequence). The V and J ends lost 4 bases and 3 bases, in that order; junction bases with no gene match: 9. The CDR3 sequence: CASSFPPGTGDYNSPLHF. CDR3 bases: TGTGCCAGCAGTTTCCCCCCCGGGACAGGGGACTATAATTCACCCCTCCACTTT.

This clonotype was seen only a few times. This sequence joins TRBV3-1 and TRBJ1-1; D uncertain. This CDR3 is built from 14 residues. The V end lost 5 bases, the J end lost 4 bases, and 14 bases lay between the germline ends. Germline values: CDR1 LGHDT, CDR2 YNNKEL (reference sequence). CDR3 nucleotides: TGTGCCAGCAGCGCGACGGACGCGGGCACTGAAGCTTTCTTT. It is translated as CASSATDAGTEAFF.

This clonotype has more than one count but fewer than ten. This chain links TRBV5-5 with TRBJ2-1; D not certain. Germline CDR1 reads SGHKS; CDR2 reads YYEKEE (reference sequence). The CDR3 totals 14 residues. The ends were cut back, 4 bases at V and 4 bases at J, with 12 bases in the middle. The DNA of the CDR3 is TGTGCCAGCAGCACCCCCCGTGGGTACAATGAGCAGTTCTTC. Its protein is CASSTPRGYNEQFF.

This clonotype was observed a handful of times. The chain combines TRBV20-1 with TRBJ1-2, with D maybe TRBD1 (5 bases). The CDR3 has 15 amino acids. Per the germline V gene, CDR1 is DFQATT and CDR2 is SNEGSKA (reference sequence). The V gene lost 2 bases and the J gene lost 0 bases, with 13 bases spanning the gap. The CDR3 protein is CSARKGFGSNYGYTF. The CDR3 bases are TGCAGTGCTAGAAAGGGGTTTGGCTCTAACTATGGCTACACCTTC.

Many counts were recorded for this clonotype. This chain uses TRBV11-2 with TRBJ1-4, with no clear D. The CDR3 length is 12 residues. The germline V gene has CDR1 SGHAT and CDR2 FQNNGV. Trimming took 2 bases from V and 8 from J, leaving 6 bases between them. This CDR3 is CASSLNREKLFF. CDR3 nucleotides: TGTGCCAGCAGCTTAAATCGAGAAAAACTGTTTTTT.

This clonotype was seen a handful of times. This CDR3 is CASSQVGGPSTDTQYF. DNA for the CDR3: TGCGCCAGCAGCCAAGTGGGGGGCCCTAGCACAGATACGCAGTATTTT. The chain combines TRBV4-3 with TRBJ2-3; D is perhaps TRBD1 or TRBD2 (6 bases each). Per germline, CDR1 LGHNA and CDR2 YSLEER. The CDR3 spans 16 residues. Trimming pared 1 base from V and 0 bases from J, leaving 11 bases between.

V usage is TRBV12-3 or TRBV12-4 and J usage is TRBJ1-1; D gene ambiguous. V lost 2 bases, J lost 0 bases, and 7 bases lay in between. The CDR3 consists of 14 residues. The CDR3 nucleotides are TGTGCCAGCAGTTTATCAGGTCTGAACACTGAAGCTTTCTTT. As protein: CASSLSGLNTEAFF.

This clonotype showed up just a few times. V gene TRBV7-2 combines with J gene TRBJ1-3; D gene ambiguous. This CDR3 region has 14 residues. Between the trimmed V and J ends, which lost 3 bases and 0 bases, there was a span of 6 bases. Germline CDR1 reads SGHTA; CDR2 reads FQGNSA. The CDR3 DNA reads as TGTGCCAGCAGCTTCCTGCGCTCTGGAAACACCATATATTTT. It translates to CASSFLRSGNTIYF.

The genes are TRBV5-6 and TRBJ2-5, with a tentative D call TRBD2 (6 bases). V lost 0 bases and J lost 7, with 13 bases in between. Germline assignment: CDR1 SGHDT and CDR2 YYEEEE. The CDR3 runs to 14 residues. CDR3 sequence: CASSLVAGSWTQYF. CDR3 nucleotides: TGTGCCAGCAGCTTGGTCGCGGGGTCGTGGACCCAGTACTTC.

A few counts support this clonotype. This chain links TRBV11-2 with TRBJ2-5; 11 bases map to TRBD2. Per the germline V gene, CDR1 is SGHAT and CDR2 is FQNNGV. Unmatched junction bases numbered 5, after V lost 4 bases and J lost 4 bases. CDR3 length: 15 amino acids. The CDR3 reads CASSSGLAVPETQYF. DNA of the CDR3: TGTGCCAGCAGCTCGGGACTAGCGGTTCCAGAGACCCAGTACTTC. The full variable domain, rest sourced from reference TRBV11-2 and TRBJ2-5, is EAGVAQSPRYKIIEKRQSVAFWCNPISGHATLYWYQQILGQGPKLLIQFQNNGVVDDSQLPKDRFSAERLKGVDSTLKIQPAKLEDSAVYLCASSSGLAVPETQYFGPGTRLLVL.

This clonotype was seen a few times. The chain joins TRBV4-3 to TRBJ2-5, with 11 bases aligning to TRBD1. From germline, CDR1 is LGHNA and CDR2 YSLEER. After removal of 0 bases from V and 4 bases from J, the junction contained 1 base not matched to a gene. The CDR3 consists of 15 residues. In DNA form, the CDR3 reads TGCGCCAGCAGCCAAGACGGGACAGGGGGAGAGACCCAGTACTTC. As protein: CASSQDGTGGETQYF.

In this sample, this clonotype turned up many times. V is TRBV29-1 and J is TRBJ2-5; 12 bases align to TRBD1. Germline lookup yields CDR1 SQVTM and CDR2 ANQGSEA. The CDR3 has 14 amino acids. Losses at the gene ends were 2 bases for V and 5 bases for J; bases not matched to a gene: 3. The CDR3 here is CSVERDRGQETQYF. The CDR3 DNA sequence: TGCAGCGTTGAACGGGACAGGGGGCAGGAGACCCAGTACTTC.

The chain links TRBV7-2 to TRBJ2-1; unclear D gene. This CDR3 comprises 14 residues. The germline gives CDR1 SGHTA, CDR2 FQGNSA. Trimming took off 8 bases at V and 0 bases at J, with 11 bases between the two ends. CDR3 residues: CASRLDLSYNEQFF. CDR3 DNA sequence: TGTGCCAGCCGCCTGGACCTCTCCTACAATGAGCAGTTCTTC.

The V gene is TRBV5-1, the J gene TRBJ1-2; TRBD1 matches at 8 bases. This CDR3 spans 14 amino acids. CDR1 and CDR2 from the germline V gene are SGHRS and YFSETQ. With V trimmed by 1 base and J by 7 bases, 6 bases remained unmatched. CDR3 residues: CASSLTGGPGGYTF. The CDR3 coding sequence is TGCGCCAGCAGCTTGACAGGGGGGCCGGGTGGCTACACCTTC.

This clonotype was seen repeatedly, ten times or more. J is TRBJ1-4 and V is TRBV9, with D maybe TRBD1 (6 bases). Germline CDR1 reads SGDLS; CDR2 reads YYNGEE. The CDR3 has 17 amino acids. V lost 3 bases to trimming and J lost 8 bases, with 23 bases between them. CDR3 bases: TGTGCCAGCAGCGCCGGGAGCGGGGCAGGGGACTACGAAAAACTGTTTTTT. Protein: CASSAGSGAGDYEKLFF. Drawing the rest from reference TRBV9 and TRBJ1-4, the complete variable domain is DSGVTQTPKHLITATGQRVTLRCSPRSGDLSVYWYQQSLDQGLQFLIQYYNGEERAKGNILERFSAQQFPDLHSELNLSSLELGDSALYFCASSAGSGAGDYEKLFFGSGTQLSVL.

This clonotype has a count of ten or more. The gene calls are TRBV7-8 and TRBJ2-7; 7 bases align to TRBD1. The germline CDR1 and CDR2 sequences are SGHVS and FQNEAQ. V lost 1 base to trimming and J lost 2 bases; unmatched junction nucleotides: 5. The CDR3 is made up of 15 amino acids. The CDR3 reads CASSLETGATYEQYV. The DNA of the CDR3 is TGTGCCAGCAGCTTAGAAACAGGGGCCACCTACGAGCAGTACGTC.

This clonotype was counted only a few times. CDR3 protein: CSARDLKGTGSFVVTEAFF. DNA of the CDR3: TGCAGTGCTAGAGACCTTAAGGGGACAGGGTCTTTTGTAGTCACTGAAGCTTTCTTT. The chain has TRBV20-1 and TRBJ1-1, with TRBD1 matching over 9 bases. The CDR3 has 19 residues. Per germline, CDR1 DFQATT and CDR2 SNEGSKA (reference sequence). Trimming took 0 bases from V and 4 from J; bases not matched to a gene: 18.

The CDR3 coding sequence is TGTGCCAGCAGTGAATCGCTCCGGGACAGGAGTCACTCTAACTATGGCTACACCTTC. This gives the protein CASSESLRDRSHSNYGYTF. The V gene is TRBV25-1, the J gene TRBJ1-2; TRBD1 matches 8 bases. The germline gives CDR1 MGHDK, CDR2 SYGVNS. Trimming cost V 1 base and J 0 bases; bases outside gene matches: 13. The CDR3 length is 19 residues.